A single T cell receptor beta chain is shown here with its context. Its antigen is currently not known. Nothing much larger sits one base from this clone, and base qualities are not available. The time point label of this sample denotes: about 28 days (+/-7) after the second vaccine dose. AZD1222 recipients whose second dose came at about 4 weeks and those whose second dose came at about 12 weeks were combined into one group, since spike-specific TCR depth and breadth did not differ between the two schedules. Vaccinee samples came from UK trials COV001 and COV002, including a single-blind randomized controlled phase 2/3 trial of AZD1222 (ChAdOx1 nCoV-19) in healthy adults. Trial participant PBMC samples were collected at day 0 and day 28 after the second dose for TCRbeta chain sequencing. The CDR3 regions of human TCRbeta chains were analyzed by immunosequencing. Per the original workflow: Repertoire TCRs were matched against a reference library of SARS-CoV-2-specific TCRs generated with the MIRA antigen-specificity platform. Breadth was defined as the fraction of unique TCRs that were SARS-CoV-2-associated. Depth was defined as the fraction of total T cells that were SARS-CoV-2-associated. Using the MIRA data, each spike-specific TCR was mapped to the spike region that the TCR reacts to and placed in a CD4 or CD8 class. Log10-transformed breadth and depth values were compared by one-way ANOVA with Sidak's multiple comparisons tests. Imported from immuneACCESS, the table was reduced by TCRdb to in-frame sequences with V and J called. These copies leave out some clones; in studies compared against another copy, an unresolved V gene accounts for under half, and the cause of the remainder is not known. The V and J calls and clone size are taken from that table; D and trimming were inferred from the DNA. This sample is represented by 70,000 to 85,000 clones; approximately 83% of them were singletons. The ten biggest clones cover about 1.3% of the sample.

The entry originates in a study of T cell responses to AZD1222 COVID-19 vaccine (dated by TCRdb to the early 2020s). For the wider study: A total of just over 230 trial participants underwent TCR sequencing, of whom roughly 210 had received two doses of AZD1222 and approximately 26 had received two doses of the MenACWY control vaccine. Trial participants were enrolled by age into subgroups of 18-55, 56-69 and 70-plus years, and around 140, 26 and 57 TCR-sequenced participants, respectively, were included in these subgroups.

Overall study results and their limits: The 56-69-year group was small, and its depth increase did not reach significance, likely because of low power. Only five or six AZD1222 recipients were SARS-CoV-2 seropositive at baseline, limiting conclusions about previously exposed vaccinees. No day 14 peak-response samples were available, so repertoires were characterized only after the peak T cell response. CD4 TCRs associated with the vaccine covered the entire spike protein, and the dominant responses were in regions 160-218 and 743-854. Reportedly, almost half of the unique spike-specific TCRs recognized epitopes lying outside the regions that are mutated in the B.1.351 and B.1.1.7 variants. Most participants were white British and females outnumbered males, and the authors suggested that clonal diversity may have been underestimated. After two AZD1222 doses, spike-specific TCR breadth and depth were significantly higher than at day 0 and than in MenACWY recipients.

CDR1 and CDR2, per the germline V gene, are MDHEN and SYDVKM. From the cysteine up to the phenylalanine, the CDR3 has a length of 13 residues. The retained sequence is limited to the CDR3, 39 bases, with the frame set at the first base. This specimen was peripheral blood, taken 28 days after the second AZD1222 dose. The TCR sequence derives from an adult who received the AZD1222 COVID-19 vaccine. The chain joins TRBV28 to TRBJ2-3; a stretch of 9 junction bases matches TRBD2. The DNA sequence follows: TGTGCTGCGGCGGGAGGGGGGACAGATACGCAGTATTTT. This yields the protein CAAAGGGTDTQYF.